Each of the 2 T cell receptor beta chains below was sequenced from the same sample in a study of cytomegalovirus exposure and HLA in healthy donors. The PCR contained 60 Vbeta and 13 Jbeta primers. This table comes from immunoSEQ multiplex PCR, and its TCRdb copy is limited to in-frame clones, with some not included. The sample comprises tens of thousands of clones, roughly 72% of which are singletons, and 6.2% rests with the top ten. The sample was PBMCs. The origin of the receptors is a woman aged 50 to 60 in good health and CMV-seropositive.

The V and J genes are TRBV27 and TRBJ2-7, with 8 bases aligning to TRBD1. Germline CDR1 MNHEY, CDR2 SMNVEV (reference sequence). Germline trimming cut 6 bases from V and 7 bases from J; bases unmatched to any gene: 11. This CDR3 is built from 14 residues. The CDR3 here is CASSTNQGAREQYF. The CDR3, as DNA: TGTGCCAGCAGCACTAACCAGGGGGCGCGGGAGCAGTACTTC.

The genes are TRBV28 and TRBJ1-4; 7 nucleotides agree with TRBD1. The CDR3 length is 15 residues. V trimming: 6 bases; J trimming: 2 bases; junction bases outside the gene matches: 6. Germline V CDR1 and CDR2: MDHEN, SYDVKM. The CDR3 reads CASRAPGQTNEKLFF. CDR3 DNA sequence: TGTGCCAGCAGGGCTCCGGGACAGACTAATGAAAAACTGTTTTTT.